The sample holds a few counts of the clone carrying this TCR beta chain. Its antigen is still unknown. This specimen belongs to a study of shared clonotypes between healthy human individuals. Study-wide context: Each donor had three CD4 naive, three CD4 memory, two CD8 naive and one CD8 memory plate.

Study-wide results and limits: Rarefaction showed that sequencing of sorted subsets was incomplete (despite large depth). The naive CD4 repertoires of four donors were compared, and approximately 5% of clonotypes were shared.

Generated by immunoSEQ multiplex PCR, the TCRdb table keeps only in-frame clones and is missing some. The sample yields roughly 2.2 million clones, under 95% seen once. The germline V gene encodes CDR1 SGDLS and CDR2 YYNGEE. J gave up 1 base and V 0 bases, and 3 bases lay outside the gene matches. The CDR3 is 15 residues long. Sequencing was performed on naive CD4+ T cells from PBMCs. Subset meaning: CD45RA+ positively selected. This chain links TRBV9 with TRBJ1-1; 7 bases match TRBD1. The origin of this receptor is a man between 18 and 35 years old in good health. Some clones in this sample may be carry-over from other donors' samples. The CDR3 DNA reads as TGTGCCAGCAGCGTAGAAGGGGGCAGGAACACTGAAGCTTTCTTT. Its protein product is CASSVEGGRNTEAFF.